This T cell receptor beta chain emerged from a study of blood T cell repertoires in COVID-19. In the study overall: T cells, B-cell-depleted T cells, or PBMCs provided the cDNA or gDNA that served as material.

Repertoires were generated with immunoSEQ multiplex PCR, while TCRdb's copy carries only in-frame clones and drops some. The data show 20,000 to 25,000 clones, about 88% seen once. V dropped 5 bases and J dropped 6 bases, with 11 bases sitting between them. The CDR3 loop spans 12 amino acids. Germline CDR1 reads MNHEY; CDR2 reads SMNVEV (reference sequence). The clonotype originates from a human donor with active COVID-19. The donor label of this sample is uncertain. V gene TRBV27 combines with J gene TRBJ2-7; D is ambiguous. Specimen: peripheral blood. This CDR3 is CASSPDTVEQYF. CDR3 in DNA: TGTGCCAGCAGTCCCGACACAGTCGAGCAGTACTTC.